The present TCR beta chain was sequenced within a study of blood T cell repertoires in COVID-19. Participants came from 24 US areas, aged roughly 18 to 95 years. Per the original data handling: The assay estimated nucleated cells by amplifying reference gene primers. The table came from immunoSEQ multiplex PCR; TCRdb's copy has only in-frame clones and leaves some out. Clonal size and the V and J genes are those of that table, whereas D and trimming came from the DNA. The sample yields about 250,000 clones, 85% seen once. Germline V CDR1 and CDR2: LNHDA, SQIVND (reference sequence). The CDR3 has 19 residues. The trim removed 5 bases at V and 0 bases at J, leaving 16 bases unmatched.

This chain uses TRBV19 with TRBJ1-1; 9 positions match TRBD1. The sequencing sample was made of PBMCs or T cells enriched from blood (not recorded which). This receptor was identified in a woman between 45 and 60 years old with acute COVID-19. CDR3 residues: CASSGYEQGASYMNTEAFF. Here the CDR3 DNA reads TGTGCCAGTAGTGGGTACGAACAGGGGGCTTCTTACATGAACACTGAAGCTTTCTTT. Full variable domain (remainder filled in from reference TRBV19 and TRBJ1-1): DGGITQSPKYLFRKEGQNVTLSCEQNLNHDAMYWYRQDPGQGLRLIYYSQIVNDFQKGDIAEGYSVSREKKESFPLTVTSAQKNPTAFYLCASSGYEQGASYMNTEAFFGQGTRLTVV.